This T cell receptor (beta chain) came from a study of shared clonotypes between healthy human individuals. This was a deep-level run. The data were produced by immunoSEQ multiplex PCR, yet TCRdb's version contains in-frame clones alone and is incomplete. Altogether around 500,000 clones are present, roughly 85% being singletons, with the ten largest covering approximately 12%. The study used about 90 million PBMCs per unsorted sample for genomic DNA. Sequencing input: PBMCs. The clonotype comes from a woman in her thirties or forties in good health. Some clones in this sample may be carry-over from other donors' samples.

CDR3 residues: CASSIDLRGRHSHGYTF. The CDR3 DNA reads as TGTGCCAGTAGTATAGACTTAAGGGGACGCCACTCGCATGGCTACACCTTC. The rearrangement uses TRBV19 and TRBJ1-2; tentative D call: TRBD1 (5 bases). Per the germline V gene, CDR1 is LNHDA and CDR2 is SQIVND (reference sequence). Trimming shortened V by 0 bases and J by 6 bases, and 20 bases separated the two germline ends. The CDR3 is 17 residues long.